This note documents a single T cell receptor (beta chain) sequence. These data are taken from a study of CD8 T cells in Susac syndrome. Whole-study context: Among the sequenced Susac syndrome patients, roughly six had active disease while eight or nine were in remission.

Sequencing of TCR beta was carried out in blood CD8+ and CD4+ T cells. Negative isolation was used for CD8+ and CD4+ T cells, and FACS enrichment was applied to TEMRA cells. RNA amounts of roughly 0.45 to 1 ug underwent reverse transcription with random hexamers. An immunoSEQ multiplex PCR generated amplified TCR beta CDR3 products spanning 54 Vbeta and 13 Jbeta. A single record per CDR3 protein comes from TCRdb applying MiXCR to the immunoSEQ multiplex PCR reads. The top ten clones hold less than 0.11% of a sample with about 240,000 distinct CDR3 sequences, less than 96% of them seen once. CDR3 size: 17 residues. Germline V gene data show CDR1 as PRHDT and CDR2 as FYEKMQ (reference sequence). V lost 5 bases and J lost 5, with 25 bases in between.

The TCR comes from a human donor with Susac syndrome. The chain combines TRBV13 with TRBJ2-7, with D uncertain. Sequencing was performed on CD4+ T cells from PBMCs. The CDR3 loop reads CASSLWRNLGKVHEQYF. DNA for the CDR3: TGTGCCAGCAGCCTGTGGCGGAATCTTGGGAAGGTCCACGAGCAGTACTTC.